A single sample gave rise to the 30 T cell receptor beta chains below, sequenced in a study of cytomegalovirus exposure and HLA in healthy donors. The PCR was carried out with 60 Vbeta primers and 13 Jbeta primers. The repertoire was sequenced with immunoSEQ multiplex PCR; TCRdb's copy has only in-frame clones and lacks some. Its clone listing holds around 130,000 clones. Sequencing was done on a sample of PBMCs. The source is a woman aged 55 to 70 in good health and CMV-seronegative.

V usage is TRBV10-1 and J usage is TRBJ2-7; D remains unclear. V shed 5 bases and J shed 6 bases, with 8 bases lying between them. This CDR3 is 11 amino acids long. Germline lookup yields CDR1 WNHNN and CDR2 SYGVQD (reference sequence). This CDR3 reads CASSPPFEQYF. In DNA form, the CDR3 reads TGCGCCAGCAGTCCCCCATTCGAGCAGTACTTC.

The V and J genes are TRBV5-1 and TRBJ1-3, with 7 bases fitting TRBD1. The germline V gene encodes CDR1 SGHRS and CDR2 YFSETQ. Trimming at V came to 3 bases and at J to 2 bases, leaving 11 bases not matched to a gene. The CDR3 is 17 amino acids. In nucleotides, the CDR3 is TGCGCCAGCAGCTCGGGACAGCCAAGCTACACTGGAAACACCATATATTTT. Residues: CASSSGQPSYTGNTIYF.

J is TRBJ1-3 and V is TRBV28; D call uncertain. Germline V gives CDR1 MDHEN, CDR2 SYDVKM. This CDR3 region has 16 residues. Trimming removed 3 bases from V and 0 bases from J, with 12 bases in between. Written as DNA, the CDR3 is TGTGCCAGCAGTTTGGTGCAGGCCAGCTCTGGAAACACCATATATTTT. Encoded protein: CASSLVQASSGNTIYF.

The chain combines TRBV9 with TRBJ2-1, with TRBD1 matching 9 bases. The V segment lost 3 bases and the J segment 6 bases; nucleotides outside the gene matches: 7. This CDR3 region has 15 residues. Germline CDR1 is SGDLS and CDR2 is YYNGEE. The DNA for the CDR3 is TGTGCCAGCAGCGCCGGGGACAGGGTAGGCAATGAGCAGTTCTTC. The encoded protein is CASSAGDRVGNEQFF.

V is TRBV15 and J is TRBJ2-7; 13 positions agree with TRBD2. After removal of 0 bases from V and 6 bases from J, the junction contained 2 bases not matched to a gene. The CDR3 is made up of 15 amino acids. Germline loops: CDR1 LNHNV, CDR2 YYDKDF (reference sequence). CDR3 DNA: TGTGCCACCAGCAGAGATACTAGCGGGAGGGCCGAGCAGTACTTC. This gives the protein CATSRDTSGRAEQYF.

The J gene is TRBJ2-3, the V gene TRBV5-1; tentative D call: TRBD2 (6 bases). The CDR3 is 15 amino acids. With 3 bases removed from V and 1 base from J, the gap between germline ends came to 12 bases. From germline, CDR1 is SGHRS and CDR2 YFSETQ. The CDR3 coding sequence is TGCGCCAGCAGCTCCCCGGGACTTGGCACAGATACGCAGTATTTT. Amino acids: CASSSPGLGTDTQYF.

V is TRBV5-6 and J is TRBJ2-7; 12 positions agree with TRBD2. This CDR3 comprises 15 residues. Germline CDR1 is SGHDT and CDR2 is YYEEEE. Trimming at V came to 4 bases and at J to 2 bases, leaving 4 bases not matched to a gene. CDR3 DNA: TGTGCCAGCAGCCCACTAGCGGGGGGAACCTACGAGCAGTACTTC. Encoded protein: CASSPLAGGTYEQYF.

V gene TRBV5-1 combines with J gene TRBJ2-5; 8 bases agree with TRBD1. The J segment lost 4 bases and the V segment lost 4 bases, leaving 15 bases of the junction unmatched. The CDR3 is made up of 17 amino acids. Germline V gives CDR1 SGHRS, CDR2 YFSETQ. The CDR3 DNA follows: TGCGCCAGCAGCCCAGGACGGGGTGCAGGGGGCGTAGAGACCCAGTACTTC. It translates to CASSPGRGAGGVETQYF.

This rearrangement joins TRBV19 to TRBJ2-2, with D perhaps matching TRBD2 (7 bases). The germline V gene encodes CDR1 LNHDA and CDR2 SQIVND (reference sequence). The length of the CDR3 is 15 residues. V was pared by 10 bases and J by 4 bases, with 19 bases between. Here the CDR3 DNA reads TGTGCCACCCGCCGGGGGGCAGAGACCACCGGGGAGCTGTTTTTT. It encodes CATRRGAETTGELFF.

This sequence joins TRBV6-5 and TRBJ2-7, with D perhaps TRBD1 (5 bases). CDR3 length: 14 amino acids. V gave up 6 bases and J gave up 4 bases, with 16 bases separating them. Germline assignment: CDR1 MNHEY and CDR2 SVGAGI. CDR3 bases: TGTGCCAGCAGACGGAGCCAGGGTAGATACGAGCAGTACTTC. Protein product: CASRRSQGRYEQYF.

This chain connects TRBV29-1 to TRBJ2-6, with D possibly being TRBD1 (5 bases). CDR1 SQVTM and CDR2 ANQGSEA come from the germline V gene. Trimming pared 3 bases from V and 2 bases from J, leaving 5 bases between. The CDR3 runs to 13 residues. This CDR3 is CSVEGPGANVLTF. For the CDR3, the DNA is TGCAGCGTTGAGGGGCCTGGGGCCAACGTCCTGACTTTC.

Written as DNA, the CDR3 is TGTGCCAGCAGCGGGTGGACACAACACAATGAGCAGTTCTTC. It encodes CASSGWTQHNEQFF. The chain links TRBV5-6 to TRBJ2-1; perhaps TRBD1 as D (5 bases). CDR3 length: 14 residues. V was shortened by 4 bases and J by 5 bases, with 13 bases between the two germline ends. CDR1 is SGHDT and CDR2 is YYEEEE in the germline V gene.

J is TRBJ1-2 and V is TRBV29-1, with TRBD1 matching over 7 bases. CDR1 and CDR2 (germline): SQVTM, ANQGSEA. The CDR3 contains 17 residues. V was pared by 5 bases and J by 2 bases, with 17 bases of the junction left unmatched. Here the CDR3 reads CSVSDRVLSGPNYGYTF. CDR3 bases: TGCAGCGTTTCAGACAGGGTACTATCTGGGCCCAACTATGGCTACACCTTC.

V gene TRBV28 combines with J gene TRBJ1-2; 8 bases fit TRBD1. The ends lost 4 bases at V and 6 bases at J; junction bases unmatched: 7. Germline loops: CDR1 MDHEN, CDR2 SYDVKM. The CDR3 spans 14 residues. The CDR3 here is CASSSGQGTDGYTF. The CDR3, as DNA: TGTGCCAGCAGTTCCGGACAGGGCACCGATGGCTACACCTTC.

The chain couples TRBV13 to TRBJ2-3, with 8 bases matching TRBD2. V lost 2 bases, J lost 0 bases, and 4 bases stayed unmatched. The CDR3 sequence is 16 residues long. In germline, CDR1 is PRHDT, CDR2 FYEKMQ (reference sequence). The chain's CDR3 is CASSLSAGGSTDTQYF. DNA for the CDR3: TGTGCCAGCAGCTTATCGGCGGGGGGCAGCACAGATACGCAGTATTTT.

The genes are TRBV7-8 and TRBJ1-1; 8 bases map to TRBD1. Germline CDR1 reads SGHVS; CDR2 reads FQNEAQ. Trimming cost V 4 bases and J 7 bases; bases outside gene matches: 8. The CDR3 is made up of 14 amino acids. The CDR3 DNA is TGTGCCAGCAGCTATCAGGGGGCAGCTGTTGAAGCTTTCTTT. Translating gives CASSYQGAAVEAFF.

The chain combines TRBV11-2 with TRBJ2-2; a possible D gene is TRBD2 (5 bases). There are 16 residues in the CDR3. V lost 3 bases to trimming and J lost 4 bases, with 15 bases between them. Germline V gives CDR1 SGHAT, CDR2 FQNNGV. As DNA, the CDR3 is TGTGCCAGCAGCTTTCAAGCCGGACTGACCACCGGGGAGCTGTTTTTT. It specifies CASSFQAGLTTGELFF.

The chain carries TRBV9 and TRBJ2-2; TRBD1 is a possible D gene (5 bases). This CDR3 is built from 14 residues. Trimming pared 2 bases from V and 3 bases from J, leaving 8 bases between. Germline lookup yields CDR1 SGDLS and CDR2 YYNGEE. CDR3 bases: TGTGCCAGCAGCGTGGCAGGGCACACCGGGGAGCTGTTTTTT. The encoded protein is CASSVAGHTGELFF. The full variable domain, completed using reference TRBV9 and TRBJ2-2, is DSGVTQTPKHLITATGQRVTLRCSPRSGDLSVYWYQQSLDQGLQFLIQYYNGEERAKGNILERFSAQQFPDLHSELNLSSLELGDSALYFCASSVAGHTGELFFGEGSRLTVL.

The rearrangement joins TRBV6-1 to TRBJ1-3; TRBD1 might be the D (6 bases). The germline V gene has CDR1 MNHNS and CDR2 SASEGT. This CDR3 is built from 18 residues. V lost 4 bases, J lost 5 bases, and 24 bases lay in between. CDR3 in amino acids: CASSGTNSEQGYRNTIYF. The DNA of the CDR3 is TGTGCCAGCAGTGGCACTAACTCCGAACAGGGATATAGAAACACCATATATTTT.

V is TRBV6-5 and J is TRBJ2-7, with TRBD2 matching 8 bases. The length of the CDR3 is 14 residues. Losses at the gene ends were 0 bases for V and 4 bases for J; bases not matched to a gene: 2. The V gene's germline CDR1 is MNHEY and CDR2 SVGAGI. The CDR3 is CASSYSERGYEQYF. CDR3 sequence (DNA): TGTGCCAGCAGTTACTCGGAGCGGGGGTACGAGCAGTACTTC.

The chain carries TRBV10-3 and TRBJ2-3; TRBD2 aligns across 9 bases. Germline trimming cut 0 bases from V and 0 bases from J; bases unmatched to any gene: 10. This CDR3 contains 19 residues. Germline V gene data show CDR1 as ENHRY and CDR2 as SYGVKD. CDR3 DNA: TGTGCCATCAGTGAGTCGTCTATTGGTAGCGGGGGTAGCACAGATACGCAGTATTTT. Its translation: CAISESSIGSGGSTDTQYF.

V is TRBV30 and J is TRBJ1-1, with no clear D. With 3 bases removed from V and 2 bases from J, the gap between germline ends came to 10 bases. The CDR3 loop spans 13 amino acids. Germline V gene sequence: CDR1 GTSNPN, CDR2 SVGIG (reference sequence). CDR3 DNA sequence: TGTGCCTGGAGCCCCGGGTTCAACACTGAAGCTTTCTTT. This translates into CAWSPGFNTEAFF.

The J gene is TRBJ2-7, the V gene TRBV6-5; TRBD2 matches 14 bases. The CDR3 is 16 residues long. The V segment lost 0 bases and the J segment 5 bases; nucleotides outside the gene matches: 3. Germline values: CDR1 MNHEY, CDR2 SVGAGI. Here the CDR3 DNA reads TGTGCCAGCAGTTACTCGACTAGCGGGAGGGCCGACGAGCAGTACTTC. The encoded protein is CASSYSTSGRADEQYF.

The CDR3 loop is CASSFEGGSTPQHF. The DNA for the CDR3 is TGCGCCAGCAGCTTTGAAGGGGGCAGCACCCCCCAGCATTTT. This chain links TRBV5-1 with TRBJ1-5, with 7 nucleotides matching TRBD1. This CDR3 has 14 residues. J gave up 10 bases and V 2 bases, and 9 bases lay outside the gene matches. The V gene's germline CDR1 is SGHRS and CDR2 YFSETQ.

The chain combines TRBV6-5 with TRBJ2-7; TRBD1 matches 11 bases. V dropped 10 bases and J dropped 4; count of bases not matched to a gene: 9. This CDR3 is built from 14 residues. The germline CDR1 and CDR2 sequences are MNHEY and SVGAGI. The chain's CDR3 is CATKRGQGEYEQYF. The CDR3 DNA sequence: TGTGCCACCAAAAGGGGACAGGGGGAATACGAGCAGTACTTC.

The chain is built from TRBV14 and TRBJ1-1; weak D call: TRBD1 (5 bases). Trimming removed 5 bases from V and 2 bases from J, with 9 bases in between. Germline CDR1 and CDR2: SGHDN and FVKESK. This CDR3 has 13 residues. The CDR3 DNA is TGTGCCAGCAGCTGGACATTCAACACTGAAGCTTTCTTT. It encodes CASSWTFNTEAFF.

This chain links TRBV28 with TRBJ2-5; D possibly corresponds to TRBD2 (6 bases). V lost 2 bases to trimming and J lost 5 bases, with 21 bases between them. Germline CDR1 and CDR2: MDHEN and SYDVKM. The CDR3 length is 17 residues. The CDR3 is CASSLLSGLAPWETQYF. The CDR3 coding sequence is TGTGCCAGCAGTTTACTTTCTGGCCTAGCGCCGTGGGAGACCCAGTACTTC. The full variable domain, rest sourced from reference TRBV28 and TRBJ2-5, is DVKVTQSSRYLVKRTGEKVFLECVQDMDHENMFWYRQDPGLGLRLIYFSYDVKMKEKGDIPEGYSVSREKKERFSLILESASTNQTSMYLCASSLLSGLAPWETQYFGPGTRLLVL.

The chain is built from TRBV5-1 and TRBJ2-7; 7 nucleotides agree with TRBD2. CDR1 and CDR2 from the germline V gene are SGHRS and YFSETQ. V shed 0 bases, J shed 4 bases, and the junction held 7 bases outside the gene matches. CDR3 length: 15 amino acids. The CDR3 bases are TGCGCCAGCAGCTTGGTCGCGGGAGCTGAGTACGAGCAGTACTTC. Translated, it gives CASSLVAGAEYEQYF.

CDR3 nucleotides: TGTGCCAGCAGTGATGAGACAGGGGGGAGTTATGAGCAGTTCTTC. Encoded protein: CASSDETGGSYEQFF. The rearrangement uses TRBV6-1 and TRBJ2-1, with 9 bases fitting TRBD1. CDR3 size: 15 residues. Per the germline V gene, CDR1 is MNHNS and CDR2 is SASEGT. V trimming: 3 bases; J trimming: 8 bases; junction bases outside the gene matches: 8.

The chain joins TRBV5-5 to TRBJ1-1, with a weak D call TRBD1 (5 bases). The CDR3 spans 14 residues. V dropped 6 bases and J dropped 1 base, with 13 bases sitting between them. The germline CDR1 and CDR2 sequences are SGHKS and YYEKEE (reference sequence). This chain's CDR3 is CASTPLGQNTEAFF. CDR3 in DNA: TGTGCCAGCACCCCTCTCGGACAGAACACTGAAGCTTTCTTT.